These T cell receptor beta chains were read from a single sample in a study of cytomegalovirus exposure and HLA in healthy donors. Profiling relied on immunoSEQ multiplex PCR, and the TCRdb table lists in-frame clones only, not all of them. The table lists 200,000 or so clones, almost 70% of them singletons. The sequencing sample was made of PBMCs. These receptors all stem from a man aged 40-49 years in good health and CMV-seropositive. Both conserved end residues are part of each CDR3. D genes are given only for firm matches. For some rows the clone size is stated as once, few or many, or as a class when expanded; others skip it.

len | v_gene | abundance | d_gene | CDR3aa
16 | TRBV7-8 | - | TRBD2 | CASSLRTSGGTDTQYF
13 | TRBV19 | once | - | CASSRAEGYGYTF
17 | TRBV5-5 | once | - | CASSLSSYGQLNTEAFF
15 | TRBV7-9 | - | - | CASNPRGTDTGELFF
14 | TRBV4-1 | - | TRBD2 | CASSQVAGDYEQYF
14 | TRBV7-2 | - | TRBD1 | CASSRDQGADEQYF
16 | TRBV2 | - | - | CASSDPTGWGQETQYF
15 | TRBV7-9 | - | - | CASSFSGKASDTIYF
13 | TRBV7-6 | few | - | CASSLDGATEAFF
16 | TRBV10-1 | - | - | CASSERDTKSTDTQYF
15 | TRBV27 | - | TRBD1 | CASSRDRISNQPQHF
15 | TRBV5-4 | few | TRBD1 | CASSLDRGSSEEQYF
19 | TRBV4-3 | - | - | CASSQDTRGVGLGNTEAFF
13 | TRBV4-2 | once | TRBD2 | CASSQGGEREQYF
14 | TRBV28 | - | TRBD1 | CASSSGTVGREQYF
15 | TRBV6-5 | - | - | CASSYTLSGANVLTF
13 | TRBV25-1 | - | TRBD1 | CASSESRGLGYTF
15 | TRBV7-8 | - | - | CASSPSGVEDEKLFF
14 | TRBV7-9 | - | - | CASRSGIPPTEAFF